Described below is a single TCR beta chain sequence and its context. The data originate from a study of blood T cell repertoires in COVID-19. Across the whole study: T cells, B-cell-depleted T cells, or PBMCs supplied cDNA or gDNA.

Seattle researchers signed up patients amid active infection and tracked them longitudinally. As originally analysed: Scientists estimated how many nucleated cells there were by amplifying reference gene primers. Only in-frame clones appear in the TCRdb table, and some are missing; sequencing was by immunoSEQ multiplex PCR. V, J and clone size reflect that table, while D and trimming were determined from the DNA. The sample gives approximately 500,000 clones, 70% to 90% of which show up once; roughly 7.3% is in the top ten. Sequenced material: peripheral blood. The clonotype was recovered from a woman between 50 and 59 years old with COVID-19, enrolled during active disease.

CDR3 DNA: TGTGCCAGCAGCCCCGGACTAGCGGGGAGCTCCTACGAGCAGTACTTC. This translates into CASSPGLAGSSYEQYF. This chain links TRBV7-9 with TRBJ2-7; 12 bases align to TRBD2. Germline V CDR1 and CDR2: SEHNR, FQNEAQ (reference sequence). The CDR3 spans 16 residues. V shed 5 bases, J shed 0 bases, and the junction held 5 bases outside the gene matches.